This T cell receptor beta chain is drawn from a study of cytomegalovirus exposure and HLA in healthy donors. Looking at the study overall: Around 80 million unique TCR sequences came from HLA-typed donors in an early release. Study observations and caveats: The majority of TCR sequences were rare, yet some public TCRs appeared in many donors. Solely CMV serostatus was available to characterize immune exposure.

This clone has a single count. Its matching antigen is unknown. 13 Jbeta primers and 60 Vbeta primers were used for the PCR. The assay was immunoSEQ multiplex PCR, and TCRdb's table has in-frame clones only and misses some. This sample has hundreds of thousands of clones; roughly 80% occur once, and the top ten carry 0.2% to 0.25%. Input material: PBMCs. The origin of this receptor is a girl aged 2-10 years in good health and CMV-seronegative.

CDR3 DNA: TGTGCCAGCAGTGAACGGGACGTGTGGACAGGGGTGGGCTATGGCTACACCTTC. Amino acid sequence: CASSERDVWTGVGYGYTF. V usage is TRBV6-1 and J usage is TRBJ1-2; 9 bases are a match to TRBD1. Unmatched junction bases numbered 14, after V lost 2 bases and J lost 4 bases. The CDR3 contains 18 residues. CDR1 MNHNS and CDR2 SASEGT come from the germline V gene.